This T cell receptor beta chain was retrieved from a study of regulatory T cells in long-lasting Graves disease. Trimming left V 5 bases short and J 11 bases short, with 18 bases between. The CDR3 loop spans 13 amino acids. Looked up from germline, CDR1 is MDHEN and CDR2 is SYDVKM. This clonotype has ten or more counts. Time point: persistent/refractory GD, antithyroid drugs over 5 years with positive TRAb. Following extraction of RNA from PBMCs, that RNA was used to make the TCR library. Through Arm-PCR of CDR3 regions and iRepertoire HTBI primers, TCR beta libraries were built. TCRdb analysed the multiplex PCR reads with MiXCR anew, one entry per CDR3 protein. The repertoire holds over 450,000 distinct CDR3 sequences, with around a fifth as singletons.

The V call is TRBV28, the J call TRBJ1-1; no clear D gene. This receptor was taken from a female donor with Graves disease. This sample comprised peripheral blood mononuclear cells (PBMCs), obtained when the disease was refractory, from a patient treated with antithyroid drugs. The CDR3 here is CASSVGSAAGAFF. DNA of the CDR3: TGTGCCAGCAGTGTCGGTTCGGCAGCCGGGGCTTTCTTT.